The next 14 T cell receptor beta chains were all read from a single sample in a study of shared clonotypes between healthy human individuals. It was CD45RO-negative cells, positively selected for CCR7, that made up naive CD8 cells, with terminally differentiated effector memory CD45RA+ cells excluded. The method was immunoSEQ multiplex PCR; TCRdb's version includes in-frame clones alone and lacks a portion of them. In the table there are around 600,000 clones, approximately 95% of which are singletons. Sequencing was done on a sample of naive CD8+ T cells sorted from blood. All receptors derive from a young woman in good health.

Comment on this clone: This sample also contains other DNA sequences that code for the same CDR3. The chain combines TRBV28 with TRBJ1-5; D gene unclear. V was clipped by 3 bases and J by 2 bases, with 8 bases between them. The germline CDR1 and CDR2 sequences are MDHEN and SYDVKM. The CDR3 runs 14 residues. The CDR3 bases are TGTGCCAGCAGTTTGGGTCAGGGCAATCAGCCCCAGCATTTT. It yields the protein CASSLGQGNQPQHF. The variable domain in full, completed from reference TRBV28 and TRBJ1-5, reads DVKVTQSSRYLVKRTGEKVFLECVQDMDHENMFWYRQDPGLGLRLIYFSYDVKMKEKGDIPEGYSVSREKKERFSLILESASTNQTSMYLCASSLGQGNQPQHFGDGTRLSIL.

With respect to this clone: This sample includes further DNA sequences coding for the same CDR3. The chain recombines TRBV5-8 with TRBJ2-7, with a possible D match to TRBD2 (6 bases). V was clipped by 2 bases and J by 3 bases, with 6 bases between them. The CDR3 spans 12 residues. Germline V gene sequence: CDR1 SGHTS, CDR2 YDEGEE. The CDR3 bases are TGTGCCAGCAGCTTTAGCGGCTACGAGCAGTACTTC. Translating it yields CASSFSGYEQYF.

This sequence joins TRBV5-6 and TRBJ2-7; D possibly corresponds to TRBD2 (6 bases). Germline assignment: CDR1 SGHDT and CDR2 YYEEEE. The CDR3 covers 14 residues. The V end was cut by 4 bases, the J end by 7 bases, with 18 bases between. This CDR3 reads CASSLSGTAGEQYF. The CDR3 DNA sequence: TGTGCCAGCAGCCTATCCGGGACGGCGGGGGAGCAGTACTTC.

V and J are TRBV28 and TRBJ1-4, with 12 bases aligning to TRBD1. Trimming took 6 bases from V and 7 from J; bases not matched to a gene: 0. The germline V gene has CDR1 MDHEN and CDR2 SYDVKM. The CDR3 has 13 amino acids. The CDR3 DNA sequence: TGTGCCAGCAGGGGACAGGGGGCTGAAAAACTGTTTTTT. Translating it yields CASRGQGAEKLFF. Looking up the rest from reference TRBV28 and TRBJ1-4 gives the full variable domain: DVKVTQSSRYLVKRTGEKVFLECVQDMDHENMFWYRQDPGLGLRLIYFSYDVKMKEKGDIPEGYSVSREKKERFSLILESASTNQTSMYLCASRGQGAEKLFFGSGTQLSVL.

The chain is built from TRBV4-1 and TRBJ1-1; 7 bases match TRBD1. This CDR3 spans 16 amino acids. V was pared by 3 bases and J by 4 bases, with 11 bases of the junction left unmatched. Germline CDR1 is MGHRA and CDR2 is YSYEKL. The CDR3 loop reads CASSHLPTGTATEAFF. CDR3 DNA sequence: TGCGCCAGCAGCCATCTTCCCACCGGGACAGCCACTGAAGCTTTCTTT.

The chain is built from TRBV28 and TRBJ2-1; D unresolved. This CDR3 is 13 amino acids long. The V end lost 3 bases, the J end lost 9 bases, and 12 bases lay between the germline ends. Per the germline V gene, CDR1 is MDHEN and CDR2 is SYDVKM. As DNA, the CDR3 is TGTGCCAGCAGTTTGTTTCAGTCGCGTGAGCAGTTCTTC. Amino acids: CASSLFQSREQFF.

V gene TRBV9 combines with J gene TRBJ2-5; maybe TRBD2 (6 bases). This CDR3 contains 13 residues. CDR1 is SGDLS and CDR2 is YYNGEE in the germline V gene. Deletions cut 4 bases from V and 9 bases from J, with 16 bases between. The CDR3: CASSFDPSGAQYF. The CDR3 bases are TGTGCCAGCAGCTTCGACCCCTCGGGGGCCCAGTACTTC. The full variable domain, its missing parts supplied by reference TRBV9 and TRBJ2-5, is DSGVTQTPKHLITATGQRVTLRCSPRSGDLSVYWYQQSLDQGLQFLIQYYNGEERAKGNILERFSAQQFPDLHSELNLSSLELGDSALYFCASSFDPSGAQYFGPGTRLLVL.

Concerning this clone: This specimen includes other DNA sequences encoding the same CDR3. This sequence joins TRBV30 and TRBJ2-1; TRBD2 agrees at 10 bases. CDR1 GTSNPN and CDR2 SVGIG come from the germline V gene (reference sequence). J lost 10 bases, V lost 1 base, and 10 bases had no gene match. The CDR3 runs 15 residues. The CDR3 DNA reads as TGTGCCTGGAGTGGGAGCGGGAGGGCCACTCGGGAGCAGTTCTTC. Amino acids: CAWSGSGRATREQFF.

The chain links TRBV27 to TRBJ2-2; D possibly matches TRBD1 or TRBD2 (5 bases each). Trimming removed 6 bases from V and 3 bases from J, with 20 bases in between. Germline values: CDR1 MNHEY, CDR2 SMNVEV (reference sequence). This CDR3 has 17 residues. CDR3 region: CASRDYGTAFDTGELFF. CDR3 DNA sequence: TGTGCCAGCAGAGACTACGGGACGGCTTTTGACACCGGGGAGCTGTTTTTT.

CDR3 sequence (DNA): TGTGCCAGCACCAAGACAGGGATCGCAGATACGCAGTATTTT. This codes for CASTKTGIADTQYF. The chain links TRBV28 to TRBJ2-3; 7 bases match TRBD1. CDR1 MDHEN and CDR2 SYDVKM come from the germline V gene. V dropped 7 bases and J dropped 4; count of bases not matched to a gene: 8. The CDR3 runs 14 residues.

This clone appeared a single time. The J gene is TRBJ2-3, the V gene TRBV7-9; 10 positions match TRBD1. The germline V gene has CDR1 SEHNR and CDR2 FQNEAQ (reference sequence). V was clipped by 4 bases and J by 3 bases; unmatched bases: 10. The CDR3 has 17 amino acids. The CDR3 loop reads CASSSKTGTGVTDTQYF. In DNA form, the CDR3 reads TGTGCCAGCAGCTCGAAAACCGGGACAGGGGTTACAGATACGCAGTATTTT.

The V call is TRBV5-1, the J call TRBJ1-5, with 8 nucleotides matching TRBD1. The CDR3 loop spans 15 amino acids. Trimming took 4 bases from V and 1 from J; bases not matched to a gene: 4. The germline CDR1 and CDR2 sequences are SGHRS and YFSETQ. The CDR3 region has the DNA TGCGCCAGCAGCATTTGGACAGGGAGCAATCAGCCCCAGCATTTT. It encodes CASSIWTGSNQPQHF. The variable domain in full, with the rest retrieved from reference TRBV5-1 and TRBJ1-5, is KAGVTQTPRYLIKTRGQQVTLSCSPISGHRSVSWYQQTPGQGLQFLFEYFSETQRNKGNFPGRFSGRQFSNSRSEMNVSTLELGDSALYLCASSIWTGSNQPQHFGDGTRLSIL.

Here the CDR3 reads CASTNPRQGRNQPQHF. CDR3 in DNA: TGTGCCAGCACCAACCCCAGACAGGGACGCAATCAGCCCCAGCATTTT. The gene calls are TRBV28 and TRBJ1-5, with 7 bases matching TRBD1. Germline values: CDR1 MDHEN, CDR2 SYDVKM. CDR3 length: 16 amino acids. V shed 7 bases and J 2 bases; nucleotides not matched to a gene: 11.

Here the CDR3 DNA reads TGTGCCAGCAGTTTACCTACTGTAGAAGGGGTCGAGCGGGAGGTCTACGAGCAGTACTTC. Its protein is CASSLPTVEGVEREVYEQYF. V gene TRBV28 combines with J gene TRBJ2-7; 9 bases match TRBD2. The V and J ends lost 2 bases and 3 bases, in that order; junction bases with no gene match: 20. Germline CDR1 MDHEN, CDR2 SYDVKM. This CDR3 is built from 20 residues.